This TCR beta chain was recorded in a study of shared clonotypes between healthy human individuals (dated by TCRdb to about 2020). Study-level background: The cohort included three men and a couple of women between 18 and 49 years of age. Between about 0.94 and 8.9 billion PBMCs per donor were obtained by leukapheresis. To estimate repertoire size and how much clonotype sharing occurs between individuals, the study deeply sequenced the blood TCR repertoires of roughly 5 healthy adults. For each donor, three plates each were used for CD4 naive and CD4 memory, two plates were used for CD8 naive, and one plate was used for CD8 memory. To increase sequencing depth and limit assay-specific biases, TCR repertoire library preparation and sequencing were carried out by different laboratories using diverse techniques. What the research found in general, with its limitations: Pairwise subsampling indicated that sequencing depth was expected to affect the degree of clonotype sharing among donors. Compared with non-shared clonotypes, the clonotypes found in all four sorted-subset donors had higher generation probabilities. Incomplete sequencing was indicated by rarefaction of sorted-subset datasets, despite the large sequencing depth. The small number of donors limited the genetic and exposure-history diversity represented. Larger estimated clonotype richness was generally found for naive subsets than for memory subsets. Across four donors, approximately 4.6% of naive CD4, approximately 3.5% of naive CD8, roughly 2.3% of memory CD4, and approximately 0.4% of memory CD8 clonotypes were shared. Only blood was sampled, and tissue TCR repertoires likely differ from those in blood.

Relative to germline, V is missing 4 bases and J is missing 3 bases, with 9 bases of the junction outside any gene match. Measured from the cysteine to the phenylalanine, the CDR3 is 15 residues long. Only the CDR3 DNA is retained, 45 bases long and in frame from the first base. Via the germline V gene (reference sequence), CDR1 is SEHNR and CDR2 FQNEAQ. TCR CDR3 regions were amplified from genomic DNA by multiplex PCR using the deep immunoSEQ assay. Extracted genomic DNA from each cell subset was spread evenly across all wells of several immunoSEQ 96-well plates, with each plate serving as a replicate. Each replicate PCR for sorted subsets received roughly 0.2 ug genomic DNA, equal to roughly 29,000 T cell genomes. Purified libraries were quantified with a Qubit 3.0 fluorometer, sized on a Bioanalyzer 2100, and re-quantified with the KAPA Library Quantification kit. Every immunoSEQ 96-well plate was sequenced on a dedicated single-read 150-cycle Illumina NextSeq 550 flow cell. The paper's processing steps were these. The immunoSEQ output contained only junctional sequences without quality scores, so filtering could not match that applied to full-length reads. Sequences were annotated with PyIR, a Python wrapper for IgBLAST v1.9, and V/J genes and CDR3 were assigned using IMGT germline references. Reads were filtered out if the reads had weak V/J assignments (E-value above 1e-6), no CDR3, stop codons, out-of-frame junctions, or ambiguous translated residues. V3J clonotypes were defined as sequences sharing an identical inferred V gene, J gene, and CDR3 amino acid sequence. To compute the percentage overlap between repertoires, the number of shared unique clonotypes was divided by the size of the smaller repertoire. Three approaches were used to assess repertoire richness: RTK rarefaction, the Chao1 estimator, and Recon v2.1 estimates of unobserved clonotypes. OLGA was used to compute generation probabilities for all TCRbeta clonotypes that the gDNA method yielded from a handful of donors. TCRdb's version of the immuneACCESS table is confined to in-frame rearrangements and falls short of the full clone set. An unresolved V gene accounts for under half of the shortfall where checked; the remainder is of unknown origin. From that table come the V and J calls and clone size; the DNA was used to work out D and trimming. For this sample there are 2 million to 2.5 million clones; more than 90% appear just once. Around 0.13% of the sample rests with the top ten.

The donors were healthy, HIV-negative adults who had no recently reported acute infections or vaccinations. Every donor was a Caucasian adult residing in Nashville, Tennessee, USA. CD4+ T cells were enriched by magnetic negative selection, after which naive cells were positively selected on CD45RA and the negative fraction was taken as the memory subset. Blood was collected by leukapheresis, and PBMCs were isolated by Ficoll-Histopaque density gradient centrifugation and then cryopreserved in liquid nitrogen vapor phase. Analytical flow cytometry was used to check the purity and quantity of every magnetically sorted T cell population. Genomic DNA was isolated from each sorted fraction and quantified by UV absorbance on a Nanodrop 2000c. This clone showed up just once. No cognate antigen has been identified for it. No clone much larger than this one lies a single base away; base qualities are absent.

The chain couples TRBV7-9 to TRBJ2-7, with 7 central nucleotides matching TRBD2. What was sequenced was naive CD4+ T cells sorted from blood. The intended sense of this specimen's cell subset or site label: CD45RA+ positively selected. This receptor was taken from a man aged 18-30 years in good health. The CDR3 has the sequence CASSSSGALGYEQYF. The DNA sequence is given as TGTGCCAGCAGCTCAAGCGGGGCCTTGGGCTACGAGCAGTACTTC.